This T cell receptor (beta chain) was captured in a study of CD8+ T cells in alopecia areata. This clone was recorded once. Its antigen is still unknown. Noted treatment: oral pan-JAK inhibitor, 5-10 mg twice daily. CDR1 is LNHNV, CDR2 YYDKDF, per germline (reference sequence). The V end lost 0 bases, the J end lost 1 base, and 9 bases lay between the germline ends. CDR3 length: 15 amino acids. Points from the study as a whole: Possibly because of HLA-related factors, TCR sharing was less clear across patients than in mice.

RNA was isolated and reverse transcribed to cDNA, the sequencing template. Generated by immunoSEQ multiplex PCR, the TCRdb table keeps only in-frame clones and is missing some. The data contain 90,000 or so clones, about 40% of them seen just once; the ten biggest clones take up less than 20%. The starting material was CD8+ T cells sorted from blood, obtained at week 24, from a patient treated with tofacitinib. J is TRBJ1-1 and V is TRBV15; D unresolved. The source is a human donor with alopecia areata. The CDR3 reads CATSRDLQENTEAFF. The CDR3 coding sequence is TGTGCCACCAGCAGAGATCTACAAGAGAACACTGAAGCTTTCTTT.